This T cell receptor beta chain comes out of a study of blood T cell repertoires in COVID-19. The wider study: Collection of acute and convalescent COVID-19 samples took place in the United States, Italy and Spain. PBMCs, B-cell-depleted T cells, or T cells were the source of the cDNA or gDNA that made up the material.

As originally analysed: Amplification of reference gene primers provided the estimated nucleated cell counts. TCRdb's table, derived via immunoSEQ multiplex PCR, lists solely in-frame clones and lacks some. V and J calls and clone size are as listed in that table; D and trimming were resolved from the DNA. The repertoire consists of around 150,000 clones, with 65% to 85% occurring once and the leading ten covering approximately 13%. This TCR came from a woman older than 75 with acute or convalescent COVID-19. The sample consisted of peripheral blood.

The CDR3 reads CASSLTVLGSPLHF. DNA of the CDR3: TGTGCCAGCAGCTTAACGGTCCTGGGCTCACCCCTCCACTTT. The rearrangement uses TRBV7-3 and TRBJ1-6; D is undetermined. V lost 0 bases and J 10 bases, leaving 10 bases between the germline ends. The CDR3 totals 14 residues. Germline V gene data show CDR1 as SGHTA and CDR2 as FQGTGA.